The entry that follows covers one T cell receptor beta chain sequence. What it recognizes is unknown. The data belong to a study of shared clonotypes between healthy human individuals. Study at large: Donors consisted of a couple of women and a few men between 18 and 49. Each donor's CD4 naive and CD4 memory cells filled three plates apiece, CD8 naive two, and CD8 memory one. Study outcomes and limitations: Rarefaction indicated that sorted-subset sequencing remained incomplete although depth was large. Generally, naive subsets (rather than memory subsets) showed larger estimated richness.

The table came from immunoSEQ multiplex PCR; TCRdb's copy has only in-frame clones and leaves some out. This sample has around 1.9 million clones; around 93% occur once, and the top ten carry 1.5% to 2%. It was CD45RO-negative cells, positively selected for CCR7, that made up naive CD8 cells, with terminally differentiated effector memory CD45RA+ cells excluded. This CDR3 contains 14 residues. Germline CDR1 SQVTM, CDR2 ANQGSEA. Deletions cut 8 bases from V and 4 bases from J, with 15 bases between. The chain links TRBV29-1 to TRBJ2-6; no reliable D call. Material: naive CD8+ T cells from PBMCs. The TCR originated in a man aged 18 to 30 in good health. Some clones in this sample may be carry-over from other donors' samples. Here the CDR3 DNA reads TGCAGCCCCGAGGCTGCGGCGGGGGCCAACGTCCTGACTTTC. Translating gives CSPEAAAGANVLTF.